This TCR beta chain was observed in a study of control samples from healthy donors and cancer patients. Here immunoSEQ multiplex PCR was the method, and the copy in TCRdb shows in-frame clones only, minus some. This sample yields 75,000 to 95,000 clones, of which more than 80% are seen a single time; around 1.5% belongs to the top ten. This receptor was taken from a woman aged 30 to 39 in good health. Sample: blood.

CDR3 bases: TGTGCCAGCAGCTTAACGGGGTATAATTCACCCCTCCACTTT. It encodes CASSLTGYNSPLHF. This sequence joins TRBV7-3 and TRBJ1-6; unclear D gene. V lost 0 bases and J lost 4, with 4 bases in between. Germline V CDR1 and CDR2: SGHTA, FQGTGA. The CDR3 loop spans 14 amino acids.